A selection of T cell receptor beta chains follows, all from one sample in a study of blood T cell repertoires in COVID-19. The protocol was immunoSEQ multiplex PCR, while the TCRdb copy is restricted to in-frame clones and leaves out a portion. The sample carries hundreds of thousands of clones, 80% to 95% recorded once. Material: peripheral blood. The receptors derive from a man in his sixties with COVID-19, enrolled during active disease. Each CDR3 is given with its conserved first and last residue. A D gene is named only where the DNA matches it firmly. Rows may omit the clone size; those that give it use once, few, many or a size class.

>.|.|TRBV7-3|TRBJ1-5
TGTGCCAGCAGCTTAAGAGGGTTGCGCAATCAGCCCCAGCATTTT
CASSLRGLRNQPQHF
>.|.|TRBV5-4|TRBJ1-2
TGTGCCAGCAGTTTCCAGGAGGGACGAGGCTACACCTTC
CASSFQEGRGYTF
>.|.|TRBV4-3|TRBJ1-3
TGCGCCAGCAGCCAAGAATGGGGCGGTAGCTCTGGAAACACCATATATTTT
CASSQEWGGSSGNTIYF
>.|.|TRBV18|TRBJ2-3
TGTGCCAGCTCACGAGGCGGGTCGGGTACCACAGATACGCAGTATTTT
CASSRGGSGTTDTQYF
>.|.|TRBV28|TRBJ1-1
TGTGCCAGCAGGTCCACAGCGAACACTGAAGCTTTCTTT
CASRSTANTEAFF
>.|.|TRBV7-9|TRBJ2-1
TGTGCCAGCAGCACATCAGGGCCGGGGGGCCGCTACAATGAGCAGTTCTTC
CASSTSGPGGRYNEQFF
>TRBD1|.|TRBV11-2|TRBJ2-1
TGTGCCAGCAGCTTAGATCTAGGGGGGACAGGGAATGAGCAGTTCTTC
CASSLDLGGTGNEQFF
>.|.|TRBV3-1/TRBV3-2|TRBJ1-1
TGTGCCAGCAGCCGCGAGACAGGGAACACTGAAGCTTTCTTT
CASSRETGNTEAFF
>.|.|TRBV6-5|TRBJ2-7
TGTGCCAGCAGCACAACAGGGCCCCCCTACGAGCAGTACTTC
CASSTTGPPYEQYF
>TRBD1|.|TRBV30|TRBJ1-2
TGTGCCTGGGGACAGGGGCAGAAAGCTAACTATGGCTACACCTTC
CAWGQGQKANYGYTF
>TRBD2|.|TRBV2|TRBJ2-3
TGTGCCAGCAGACCCATTGGGGGACTAGCGGGGGGGCGAAGCACAGATACGCAGTATTTT
CASRPIGGLAGGRSTDTQYF
>.|.|TRBV3-1/TRBV3-2|TRBJ1-2
TGTGCCAGCAGCCAACGTCCGGCTAACTATGGCTACACCTTC
CASSQRPANYGYTF
>TRBD2|.|TRBV2|TRBJ2-2
TGTGCCAGCGCGGGACTAGCGGGAGGGGAGCTGTTTTTT
CASAGLAGGELFF
>.|.|TRBV30|TRBJ1-1
TGTGCCTGGGCTGGACAATTGAACACTGAAGCTTTCTTT
CAWAGQLNTEAFF
>TRBD1|.|TRBV9|TRBJ2-2
TGTGCCAGCAGCTTTGCCGGGACAGGGAAAACCGGGGAGCTGTTTTTT
CASSFAGTGKTGELFF
>TRBD2|.|TRBV27|TRBJ2-7
TGTGCCAGCAGTCCCCGGACTAGCGGGTTCTCCTACGAGCAGTACTTC
CASSPRTSGFSYEQYF
>.|.|TRBV5-1|TRBJ1-1
TGCGCCAGCAGCATACAGGGTACTGAAGCTTTCTTT
CASSIQGTEAFF
>.|.|TRBV19|TRBJ1-1
TGTGCCAGTAGTACCAGGAACACTGAAGCTTTCTTT
CASSTRNTEAFF
>TRBD2|.|TRBV6-1|TRBJ2-5
TGTGCCAGCAGTGGGTGGCTAGCGGGAGGATCGGTAGAGACCCAGTACTTC
CASSGWLAGGSVETQYF
>TRBD1|.|TRBV27|TRBJ2-7
TGTGCCAGCCCCCCGACAGGGACCTCCTACGAGCAGTACTTC
CASPPTGTSYEQYF
>TRBD1|.|TRBV7-2|TRBJ1-4
TGTGCCAGCAGCTTAGTCCCGTCAGGGGGCAATGAAAAACTGTTTTTT
CASSLVPSGGNEKLFF
>TRBD1|.|TRBV2|TRBJ1-4
TGTGCCAGCAGGCGACAGGGGAATGAAAAACTGTTTTTT
CASRRQGNEKLFF
>TRBD2|.|TRBV11-3|TRBJ2-7
TGTGCCAGCAGCTCCACGGGAGGGCCGGGTGAGCAGTACTTC
CASSSTGGPGEQYF
>.|.|TRBV13|TRBJ2-3
TGTGCCAGCACCCTCGGGCAGGGGTCAGATACGCAGTATTTT
CASTLGQGSDTQYF
>.|.|TRBV10-3|TRBJ1-5
TGTGCCATCAGTGAGTCGTCAGGAAATCAGCCCCAGCATTTT
CAISESSGNQPQHF
>.|.|TRBV7-3|TRBJ2-3
TGTGCCAGCAGCTCCTCCGCGGTAGCGACAGATACGCAGTATTTT
CASSSSAVATDTQYF
>TRBD1|.|TRBV5-6|TRBJ1-4
TGTGCCAGCAGCTTGGTTGGGGGACAGGGAGAGGAAAAACTGTTTTTT
CASSLVGGQGEEKLFF
>.|.|TRBV2|TRBJ2-3
TGTGCCAGCAGTGAAGCCCCTCGAAGGCTAGCCAACACAGATACGCAGTATTTT
CASSEAPRRLANTDTQYF
>TRBD2|once|TRBV4-1|TRBJ2-4
TGCGCCAGCAGCCAAGGGCTAGCGGGGGATAGGGCCAAAAACATTCAGTACTTC
CASSQGLAGDRAKNIQYF
>TRBD2|.|TRBV7-9|TRBJ2-1
TGTGCCAGCAGCCGGGACCCGACTAGCGGCTCCTACAATGAGCAGTTCTTC
CASSRDPTSGSYNEQFF
>.|.|TRBV6-5|TRBJ1-2
TGTGCCAGCAGTTACGGCAGGGACTATGGCTACACCTTC
CASSYGRDYGYTF
>.|.|TRBV19|TRBJ1-1
TGTGCCAGTAGTATAGTGACCGGGACTGAAGCTTTCTTT
CASSIVTGTEAFF
>.|.|TRBV9|TRBJ1-2
TGTGCCAGCAGCGAGGGGGGGATTAACTATGGCTACACCTTC
CASSEGGINYGYTF
>.|.|TRBV28|TRBJ2-7
TGTGCCAGCAGTCAGGGAAACTACGAGCAGTACTTC
CASSQGNYEQYF
>.|.|TRBV11-2|TRBJ2-2
TGTGCCAGCAGCTTAGTAGGGACACTCAACACCGGGGAGCTGTTTTTT
CASSLVGTLNTGELFF
>.|.|TRBV12-3/TRBV12-4|TRBJ2-5
TGTGCCAGCAGTAGAGAGGCGGAGACCCAGTACTTC
CASSREAETQYF
>.|.|TRBV29-1|TRBJ1-3
TGCAGCGTTGAGGATGGGAGGAGGGGAGGAAACACCATATATTTT
CSVEDGRRGGNTIYF
>TRBD1|.|TRBV27|TRBJ1-6
TGTGCCAGCAGTTCCCGACAGGGACCTTCACCCCTCCACTTT
CASSSRQGPSPLHF
>.|.|TRBV21-1|TRBJ1-2
TGTGCCAGCAGCAAAGCCCTGCTGGACAGGGGACTCTATGGCTACACCTTC
CASSKALLDRGLYGYTF
>.|once|TRBV3-1/TRBV3-2|TRBJ2-1
TGTGCCAGCAGCTCACGACAGGTGGTCAGGACTAGGGTTATGAGTGGCGATGAGCAGTTCTTC
CASSSRQVVRTRVMSGDEQFF
>.|once|TRBV5-1|TRBJ2-7
TGCGCCAGCAGCAGGACAGTTTACGAGCAGTACTTC
CASSRTVYEQYF
>TRBD2|.|TRBV19|TRBJ2-3
TGTGCCAGTAGTATTTCCCTGATAGCGGGGGGTATCACAGATACGCAGTATTTT
CASSISLIAGGITDTQYF
>TRBD1|.|TRBV6-5|TRBJ2-7
TGTGCCAGCAGCACCGGGACAGGGTCCTACGAGCAGTACTTC
CASSTGTGSYEQYF
>.|.|TRBV28|TRBJ2-1
TGTGCCAGCCACCGTAGCCTCAATGAGCAGTTCTTC
CASHRSLNEQFF
>TRBD2|.|TRBV5-4|TRBJ2-7
TGTGCCAGCAGCCGCAATAGCGGGAGAGACTACGAGCAGTACTTC
CASSRNSGRDYEQYF
>.|.|TRBV6-5|TRBJ1-2
TGTGCCAGCAGACCGACACGGGTCAGGGCTGGCTACACCTTC
CASRPTRVRAGYTF
>.|.|TRBV6-1|TRBJ1-1
TGTGCCAGCAGTGATCACATGAACACTGAAGCTTTCTTT
CASSDHMNTEAFF